The clone carrying this T cell receptor (beta chain) was counted a single time. The antigen is unknown. The J segment lost 5 bases and the V segment lost 4 bases, leaving 2 bases of the junction unmatched. This CDR3 has 15 residues. Germline assignment: CDR1 LGHNA and CDR2 YNFKEQ. The source of the sample is a study of T cells in localized non-small cell lung cancer. Sequencing was performed with immunoSEQ multiplex PCR; in TCRdb, only in-frame clones are kept and a portion is missing. The repertoire holds fewer than 40,000 clones, with about nine tenths as singletons. Findings of the study overall: Only one tumor region was sequenced, so heterogeneity remains possible. Appearance in adjacent lung was seen for a median about 58 of the top 100 tumor clones. Those with higher blood T cell density had longer overall survival. The study found T cell clonality highest in uninvolved adjacent lung, above tumor.

The TCR comes from a man aged 40 to 69 with stage III lung adenocarcinoma. The source material was peripheral blood mononuclear cells, sampled before any cancer treatment. This chain connects TRBV4-2 to TRBJ2-1, with 13 nucleotides matching TRBD2. The CDR3 here is CASSLTSGGDNEQFF. CDR3 bases: TGTGCCAGCAGCCTCACTAGCGGGGGGGACAATGAGCAGTTCTTC.